These 25 T cell receptor beta chains originate from one sample sequenced in a study of shared clonotypes between healthy human individuals. Terminally differentiated effector memory CD45RA+ cells were excluded from the naive CD8 cells, which were CD45RO-negative and positively selected for CCR7. This table comes from immunoSEQ multiplex PCR, and its TCRdb copy is limited to in-frame clones, with some not included. The profile shows about 680,000 clones, about 90% of them singletons. The sample taken for sequencing was naive CD8+ T cells sorted from blood. These receptors were taken from a man aged 30 to 45 in good health.

The rearrangement uses TRBV19 and TRBJ2-5; 8 bases line up with TRBD2. Germline CDR1 is LNHDA and CDR2 is SQIVND (reference sequence). The trim removed 4 bases at V and 1 base at J, leaving 5 bases unmatched. The CDR3 has 15 residues. The DNA for the CDR3 is TGTGCCAGTAGTACCTTAGCGGGACTCCAAGAGACCCAGTACTTC. Translation gives CASSTLAGLQETQYF.

The chain links TRBV27 to TRBJ2-7; 9 bases fit TRBD2. The V gene end was trimmed by 2 bases and the J gene end by 4 bases; junction bases not matched to a gene: 9. The CDR3 runs 16 residues. The germline V gene has CDR1 MNHEY and CDR2 SMNVEV (reference sequence). CDR3 coding DNA: TGTGCCAGCAGTTTAGGTGTTGGCGGGAGGGGTTACGAGCAGTACTTC. The encoded protein is CASSLGVGGRGYEQYF.

The J gene is TRBJ2-7, the V gene TRBV5-6, with 7 bases that match TRBD1. Germline-derived CDR1 and CDR2 are SGHDT and YYEEEE. The trim removed 4 bases at V and 3 bases at J, leaving 7 bases unmatched. The CDR3 is made up of 14 amino acids. Here the CDR3 DNA reads TGTGCCAGCAGCACGGACAGGACCTTCTACGAGCAGTACTTC. This translates into CASSTDRTFYEQYF.

This clone was counted once. The chain uses TRBV15 and TRBJ2-1; D may be TRBD2 (6 bases). The CDR3 length is 13 residues. V was cut by 3 bases and J by 15 bases, with 18 bases left in between. Germline assignment: CDR1 LNHNV and CDR2 YYDKDF (reference sequence). CDR3 in amino acids: CATSSSGGLSGFF. The CDR3 region has the DNA TGTGCCACCAGCAGTTCAGGAGGGCTTTCGGGGTTCTTC.

V and J are TRBV7-9 and TRBJ2-3, with 8 bases aligning to TRBD2. V lost 5 bases to trimming and J lost 0 bases; unmatched junction nucleotides: 4. Germline loops: CDR1 SEHNR, CDR2 FQNEAQ (reference sequence). This CDR3 has 15 amino acids. CDR3 loop: CASSPGLGSTDTQYF. The CDR3 DNA sequence: TGTGCCAGCAGCCCGGGACTAGGAAGCACAGATACGCAGTATTTT.

The chain links TRBV6-5 to TRBJ2-5; TRBD1 matches 10 bases. This CDR3 is built from 15 residues. V trimming: 2 bases; J trimming: 4 bases; junction bases outside the gene matches: 4. Germline loops: CDR1 MNHEY, CDR2 SVGAGI. The CDR3 DNA is TGTGCCAGCAGTTACGGACAGGGGGATCTAGAGACCCAGTACTTC. Translating it yields CASSYGQGDLETQYF.

The chain combines TRBV6-5 with TRBJ1-1; no clear D gene. This CDR3 is built from 13 residues. V was trimmed by 2 bases and J by 8 bases, leaving 12 bases between them. The germline V gene has CDR1 MNHEY and CDR2 SVGAGI. The chain's CDR3 is CASSYQASGEAFF. CDR3 nucleotide sequence: TGTGCCAGCAGTTACCAAGCGAGCGGGGAAGCTTTCTTT.

V and J are TRBV19 and TRBJ1-5; no reliable D call. The CDR3 sequence is 14 residues long. Germline CDR1 and CDR2: LNHDA and SQIVND (reference sequence). V was cut by 0 bases and J by 9 bases, with 12 bases left in between. The CDR3 sequence is CASSIEGKPGPQHF. CDR3 bases: TGTGCCAGTAGTATAGAGGGCAAACCAGGGCCCCAGCATTTT.

V usage is TRBV5-1 and J usage is TRBJ2-1; 15 bases are a match to TRBD2. The germline gives CDR1 SGHRS, CDR2 YFSETQ. This CDR3 is built from 20 residues. The V gene end was trimmed by 4 bases and the J gene end by 0 bases; junction bases not matched to a gene: 11. CDR3 protein: CASSDLRSGLAGGSYNEQFF. CDR3 nucleotide sequence: TGCGCCAGCAGCGACCTCAGGTCGGGACTAGCGGGAGGCTCCTACAATGAGCAGTTCTTC. Drawing the rest from reference TRBV5-1 and TRBJ2-1, the complete variable domain is KAGVTQTPRYLIKTRGQQVTLSCSPISGHRSVSWYQQTPGQGLQFLFEYFSETQRNKGNFPGRFSGRQFSNSRSEMNVSTLELGDSALYLCASSDLRSGLAGGSYNEQFFGPGTRLTVL.

Comment on this clone: In the same sample, other DNA sequences code for this CDR3. This sequence joins TRBV6-5 and TRBJ2-1; the D is unclear. Deletions cut 2 bases from V and 4 bases from J, with 6 bases between. This CDR3 comprises 13 residues. Germline assignment: CDR1 MNHEY and CDR2 SVGAGI. CDR3 nucleotides: TGTGCCAGCAGTTACGATCTTTACAATGAGCAGTTCTTC. Amino acids: CASSYDLYNEQFF.

The chain uses TRBV9 and TRBJ2-7; D possibly uses TRBD1 or TRBD2 (5 bases each). The V gene lost 3 bases and the J gene lost 5 bases, with 12 bases spanning the gap. The germline gives CDR1 SGDLS, CDR2 YYNGEE. The CDR3 covers 13 residues. The CDR3, as DNA: TGTGCCAGCAGCGGAGGGTCAGGGAACGAGCAGTACTTC. Amino acids: CASSGGSGNEQYF.

The V gene is TRBV21-1, the J gene TRBJ2-4; TRBD2, the table's D call, was not compared with the DNA. TRBV21-1 is annotated as a pseudogene. There are 16 residues in the CDR3. CDR3 nucleotides: TGTGCCAGCAGCAATGGAGGGCCGCAAGCCAAAAACATTCAGTACTTC. This codes for CASSNGGPQAKNIQYF.

This clone was recorded once. The chain couples TRBV7-8 to TRBJ2-5, with 7 nucleotides matching TRBD1. The CDR3 length is 14 residues. The V and J ends lost 0 bases and 2 bases, in that order; junction bases with no gene match: 0. Germline V lookup: CDR1 SGHVS, CDR2 FQNEAQ. CDR3 protein: CASSLARGQETQYF. Here the CDR3 DNA reads TGTGCCAGCAGCTTAGCCAGGGGGCAAGAGACCCAGTACTTC.

This clone was picked up many times. This sequence joins TRBV9 and TRBJ2-1; D gene uncertain. The CDR3 totals 13 residues. From germline, CDR1 is SGDLS and CDR2 YYNGEE. The V end was cut by 3 bases, the J end by 5 bases, with 9 bases between. For the CDR3, the DNA is TGTGCCAGCAGCGCCGACGGTCACAATGAGCAGTTCTTC. It is translated as CASSADGHNEQFF.

The V gene is TRBV11-2, the J gene TRBJ2-7; 9 nucleotides agree with TRBD1. The CDR3 runs 15 residues. Looked up from germline, CDR1 is SGHAT and CDR2 is FQNNGV. V lost 4 bases and J lost 0; bases outside the gene matches: 4. The CDR3 nucleotides are TGTGCCAGCAGCTCCGGACAGGGGAGCTCCTACGAGCAGTACTTC. Encoded protein: CASSSGQGSSYEQYF. Together with reference TRBV11-2 and TRBJ2-7, the CDR3 gives the full variable domain: EAGVAQSPRYKIIEKRQSVAFWCNPISGHATLYWYQQILGQGPKLLIQFQNNGVVDDSQLPKDRFSAERLKGVDSTLKIQPAKLEDSAVYLCASSSGQGSSYEQYFGPGTRLTVT.

The gene calls are TRBV7-9 and TRBJ2-2; 9 bases match TRBD2. The V and J ends lost 1 base and 7 bases, in that order; junction bases with no gene match: 4. The CDR3 totals 15 residues. CDR1 and CDR2 (germline): SEHNR, FQNEAQ (reference sequence). The CDR3 region is CASSLVGTSHGELFF. The CDR3 nucleotides read TGTGCCAGCAGCTTAGTGGGGACTAGCCACGGGGAGCTGTTTTTT.

This sequence joins TRBV4-1 and TRBJ2-7; D not resolved. V was trimmed by 3 bases and J by 3 bases, leaving 6 bases between them. The CDR3 spans 12 residues. Germline CDR1 reads MGHRA; CDR2 reads YSYEKL. CDR3 nucleotide sequence: TGCGCCAGCAGCCAGAACAACTACGAGCAGTACTTC. Its translation: CASSQNNYEQYF.

The chain joins TRBV5-1 to TRBJ2-1, with 7 bases identical to TRBD1. This CDR3 region has 11 residues. CDR1 is SGHRS and CDR2 is YFSETQ in the germline V gene. J was trimmed by 14 bases and V by 0 bases; bases with no gene match: 2. DNA of the CDR3: TGCGCCAGCAGCTTGGGACAGGGAAAGTTCTTC. Translation: CASSLGQGKFF.

The V gene is TRBV7-6, the J gene TRBJ2-5; possible D gene TRBD2, 6 bases. The V and J ends lost 1 base and 5 bases respectively, with 14 bases between them. Germline assignment: CDR1 SGHVS and CDR2 FNYEAQ. The CDR3 sequence is 15 residues long. CDR3 DNA: TGTGCCAGCAGCTTAGAGCTGGGGACTCGGGAGACCCAGTACTTC. The encoded protein is CASSLELGTRETQYF.

The V and J genes are TRBV7-2 and TRBJ2-5; D not certain. V was shortened by 4 bases and J by 4 bases, with 25 bases between the two germline ends. CDR1 and CDR2 (germline): SGHTA, FQGNSA. CDR3 length: 18 amino acids. CDR3 sequence: CASSSLGWSEDTRETQYF. CDR3 DNA: TGTGCCAGCAGCTCCCTGGGATGGTCTGAAGACACCAGAGAGACCCAGTACTTC.

This rearrangement joins TRBV5-5 to TRBJ2-5; 7 bases line up with TRBD1. CDR1 and CDR2 from the germline V gene are SGHKS and YYEKEE (reference sequence). V shed 3 bases, J shed 1 base, and the junction held 9 bases outside the gene matches. The CDR3 consists of 16 residues. CDR3 in DNA: TGTGCCAGCAGCTCGACCGCCCGGGACAGCCAAGAGACCCAGTACTTC. Translation: CASSSTARDSQETQYF.

With regard to this clone: The same CDR3 can be traced to other DNA sequences in this sample. The V and J genes are TRBV27 and TRBJ2-7; D may be TRBD2 (7 bases). Germline V gives CDR1 MNHEY, CDR2 SMNVEV (reference sequence). The CDR3 length is 14 residues. V was clipped by 2 bases and J by 2 bases, with 10 bases between them. The CDR3 bases are TGTGCCAGCAGTTTAGGGAGGGGGGCCTACGAGCAGTACTTC. The encoded protein is CASSLGRGAYEQYF.

In its sample, this clone was seen once. The CDR3 DNA reads TGTGCCAGCAGCGTAGACAGCGGGAGTGTCGCAGATACGCAGTATTTT. Amino acids: CASSVDSGSVADTQYF. The chain employs TRBV9 and TRBJ2-3; the match to TRBD2 covers 8 bases. The length of the CDR3 is 16 residues. V trimming: 0 bases; J trimming: 4 bases; junction bases outside the gene matches: 7. Germline V gene sequence: CDR1 SGDLS, CDR2 YYNGEE. Filled out from reference TRBV9 and TRBJ2-3, the complete variable domain reads DSGVTQTPKHLITATGQRVTLRCSPRSGDLSVYWYQQSLDQGLQFLIQYYNGEERAKGNILERFSAQQFPDLHSELNLSSLELGDSALYFCASSVDSGSVADTQYFGPGTRLTVL.

V gene TRBV27 combines with J gene TRBJ1-2; weak D call: TRBD1 (5 bases). Trimming removed 5 bases at V and 4 bases at J, with 14 bases between. Germline CDR1 is MNHEY and CDR2 is SMNVEV (reference sequence). This CDR3 contains 14 residues. The CDR3 nucleotides are TGTGCCAGCAGTCCCCGGGGGGAGGTCTATGGCTACACCTTC. Translated: CASSPRGEVYGYTF.

In its sample, this clone was seen once. This sample includes further DNA sequences coding for the same CDR3. V gene TRBV6-5 combines with J gene TRBJ2-2; D is uncertain. The V end was cut by 0 bases, the J end by 5 bases, with 4 bases between. CDR1 and CDR2 (germline): MNHEY, SVGAGI. The CDR3 extends over 13 amino acids. For the CDR3, the DNA is TGTGCCAGCAGTTACTCGAGGACCGGGGAGCTGTTTTTT. Amino acids: CASSYSRTGELFF.